This is a list of T cell receptor beta chains from one sample in a study of neurological immune-mediated disorders. MiXCR, run by TCRdb on the 5' RACE reads, gives a single entry per CDR3 protein. The data show around 30,000 distinct CDR3 sequences, with over 2% seen just once and 2% to 2.5% held by the top ten. The specimen was PBMCs. The receptors shown here come from a woman in her 50s with multiple sclerosis. Each CDR3 is given with its conserved first and last residue. A D gene is named only where the DNA matches it firmly. Where a row states a size, it is once, few, many or the class of an expanded clone; other rows omit it.

abundance,j_gene,v_gene,d_gene,CDR3aa,CDR3nt
many,TRBJ1-5,TRBV20-1,NA,CSAGGGNQPQNF,TGCAGTGCGGGGGGTGGAAATCAGCCCCAGAATTTT
many,TRBJ2-5,TRBV5-1,NA,CASSLYFQETQYF,TGCGCCAGCAGCCTCTACTTCCAAGAGACCCAGTACTTC
many,TRBJ2-3,TRBV20-1,TRBD2,CSAAGTSGRSDTQYF,TGCAGTGCTGCCGGGACTAGCGGGAGATCAGATACGCAGTATTTT
many,TRBJ1-5,TRBV4-1,NA,CASSQVESQPQHF,TGCGCCAGCAGCCAAGTCGAGTCTCAGCCCCAGCATTTT
many,TRBJ2-2,TRBV10-3,TRBD1,CAISEPGQGLTGELFF,TGTGCCATCAGTGAGCCGGGACAGGGTCTTACCGGGGAGCTGTTTTTT
many,TRBJ1-5,TRBV7-6,NA,CASSLEIGKQPQHF,TGTGCCAGCAGCTTAGAGATAGGGAAACAGCCCCAGCATTTT
many,TRBJ1-2,TRBV20-1,NA,CSALGGKGDLGYGYTF,TGCAGTGCTCTTGGGGGGAAGGGGGACCTAGGCTATGGCTACACCTTC
many,TRBJ2-1,TRBV24-1,NA,CATSDYGRSSYNEQFF,TGTGCCACCAGTGATTACGGCAGGAGCTCCTACAATGAGCAGTTCTTC
many,TRBJ1-6,TRBV7-3,TRBD1,CASSQSQGAPLHF,TGTGCCAGCAGCCAGTCCCAGGGGGCACCCCTCCACTTT
many,TRBJ2-1,TRBV12-3/TRBV12-4,TRBD2,CASSALASGSSGEQFF,TGTGCCAGCAGTGCTTTAGCTAGCGGGAGCTCAGGGGAGCAGTTCTTC
many,TRBJ1-1,TRBV5-1,TRBD1,CASSSGQGAGYSEAFF,TGCGCCAGCAGCTCGGGACAGGGTGCAGGGTACAGTGAAGCTTTCTTT
many,TRBJ2-7,TRBV20-1,TRBD1,CSARDLRTGSYEQYF,TGCAGTGCTAGAGATCTAAGGACAGGCTCCTACGAGCAGTACTTC
many,TRBJ2-2,TRBV5-1,NA,CASSPTGGSTGELFF,TGCGCCAGCAGCCCCACCGGAGGGAGTACCGGGGAGCTGTTTTTT
many,TRBJ1-5,TRBV12-3/TRBV12-4,NA,CASSFGRSQPQHF,TGTGCCAGCAGTTTCGGGAGGAGTCAGCCCCAGCATTTT
many,TRBJ2-1,TRBV7-2,NA,CASSLVSKRYNEQFF,TGTGCCAGCAGCTTAGTGTCCAAGCGTTACAATGAGCAGTTCTTC
NA,TRBJ1-6,TRBV7-6,NA,CASSSGGSGAKNSPLNF,TGTGCCAGCAGCTCCGGGGGTTCAGGGGCTAAGAATTCACCCCTCAACTTT
many,TRBJ2-5,TRBV6-2/TRBV6-3,NA,CASSYDSDEETQYF,TGTGCCAGCAGTTATGATAGCGACGAAGAGACCCAGTACTTC
NA,TRBJ1-1,TRBV20-1,NA,CSARDEVSWAGGVNTEAFF,TGCAGTGCTAGAGATGAAGTGTCCTGGGCAGGCGGGGTGAACACTGAAGCTTTCTTT
many,TRBJ2-7,TRBV25-1,TRBD2,CASTQSGVSTYEQYF,TGTGCCAGCACCCAAAGCGGGGTTTCGACCTACGAGCAGTACTTC
many,TRBJ2-7,TRBV20-1,NA,CSARDIGSYYEQYF,TGCAGTGCTAGAGATATCGGGTCATACTACGAGCAGTACTTC
medium-sized,TRBJ1-1,TRBV27,NA,CASSAGTVGTEAFF,TGTGCCAGCAGTGCCGGGACCGTGGGCACTGAAGCTTTCTTT
many,TRBJ2-5,TRBV9,TRBD2,CASSVAPSGGLGRETQYF,TGTGCCAGCAGCGTAGCCCCTAGCGGGGGACTTGGTCGAGAGACCCAGTACTTC
many,TRBJ1-1,TRBV24-1,TRBD1,CATSDSDRRNTEAFF,TGTGCCACCAGTGACTCGGACAGGAGAAACACTGAAGCTTTCTTT
many,TRBJ1-5,TRBV20-1,NA,CSARMGLGNQPQHF,TGCAGTGCTAGAATGGGTCTTGGCAATCAGCCCCAGCATTTT
many,TRBJ1-1,TRBV18,NA,CASSPREGMNTEAFF,TGTGCCAGCTCACCAAGGGAGGGAATGAACACTGAAGCTTTCTTT
NA,TRBJ1-1,TRBV20-1,NA,CSAIRGAGTEAFF,TGCAGTGCCATCCGGGGCGCGGGCACTGAAGCTTTCTTT
many,TRBJ1-1,TRBV12-3/TRBV12-4,TRBD1,CATTWGQTNTEAFF,TGTGCCACCACGTGGGGACAGACGAACACTGAAGCTTTCTTT
many,TRBJ2-1,TRBV12-3/TRBV12-4,NA,CASSLFSGEIRNEQFF,TGTGCCAGCAGTCTTTTCTCGGGGGAGATTCGCAATGAGCAGTTCTTC
many,TRBJ2-7,TRBV5-1,NA,CASSFSGSYEQYF,TGCGCCAGCAGCTTTTCAGGGTCCTACGAGCAGTACTTC
many,TRBJ2-7,TRBV20-1,NA,CSAREVGPYEQYF,TGCAGTGCTAGAGAGGTCGGACCCTACGAGCAGTACTTC
many,TRBJ2-7,TRBV5-1,TRBD1,CASSQTGGLDEQYF,TGCGCCAGCAGCCAGACAGGGGGCCTGGACGAGCAGTACTTC
many,TRBJ2-2,TRBV27,NA,CASSLLQQANTGELFF,TGTGCCAGCAGTTTACTCCAACAAGCGAACACCGGGGAGCTGTTTTTT
many,TRBJ1-4,TRBV5-4,NA,CASSMRHDEKLFF,TGTGCCAGCAGCATGCGACATGATGAAAAACTGTTTTTT
many,TRBJ2-2,TRBV9,NA,CASSPEPGELFF,TGTGCCAGCAGCCCTGAGCCCGGGGAGCTGTTTTTT
few,TRBJ1-1,TRBV20-1,NA,CSATQDMNTEAFF,TGCAGTGCTACTCAAGACATGAACACTGAAGCTTTCTTT
many,TRBJ1-2,TRBV20-1,NA,CSAPPGSEGYTF,TGCAGTGCCCCTCCGGGAAGCGAAGGCTACACCTTC
NA,TRBJ2-7,TRBV12-3/TRBV12-4,TRBD2,CASSLAGNYEQYF,TGTGCCAGCAGCTTAGCGGGAAACTACGAGCAGTACTTC
many,TRBJ2-4,TRBV5-5,NA,CASSPKQDGIQYF,TGTGCCAGCAGCCCTAAACAGGATGGCATTCAGTACTTC
many,TRBJ2-2,TRBV19,TRBD1,CAGRTGGTGELFF,TGTGCTGGTCGGACAGGGGGAACCGGGGAGCTGTTTTTT
many,TRBJ2-7,TRBV20-1,TRBD2,CSFGTSAIREQYF,TGCAGTTTCGGGACTAGCGCCATTCGCGAGCAGTACTTC
few,TRBJ1-5,TRBV20-1,NA,CSARDQVPNQPQHF,TGCAGTGCTAGAGATCAGGTACCCAATCAGCCCCAGCATTTT
many,TRBJ1-1,TRBV9,NA,CASSPSWTVNTEAFF,TGTGCCAGCAGCCCAAGTTGGACGGTCAACACTGAAGCTTTCTTT